Below, 27 T cell receptor beta chains from the same sample are listed, as sequenced in a study of cytomegalovirus exposure and HLA in healthy donors (dated by TCRdb to about 2017). The library came from the immunoSEQ multiplex PCR assay. For the multiplex PCR, a mixture combining 60 forward primers for TCR Vbeta segments and 13 reverse primers for TCR Jbeta segments was used. The immuneACCESS repertoire file appears here via TCRdb, limited to in-frame rearrangements. These files lack a portion of the clones; in checked studies, under half of the deficit traces to unresolved V genes, and the cause of the others is not known. For this sample the table gives around 200,000 clones, of which over 60% were detected only once. Of the sample, 1.5% to 2% is held by the ten largest clones. Sequencing was carried out using PBMCs. These receptors came from a male donor in good health and CMV-seronegative.

The genes are TRBV7-9 and TRBJ1-5; perhaps TRBD1 as D (6 bases). The CDR3 is 15 residues long. Trimming removed 4 bases at V and 0 bases at J, with 10 bases between. Germline CDR1 and CDR2: SEHNR and FQNEAQ (reference sequence). This CDR3 reads CASSSGTSSNQPQHF. CDR3 nucleotides: TGTGCCAGCAGCTCCGGGACATCTAGCAATCAGCCCCAGCATTTT.

This clone came up once. This chain uses TRBV28 with TRBJ1-2, with D possibly being TRBD1 (6 bases). The CDR3 is 14 residues long. V dropped 8 bases and J dropped 4 bases, with 17 bases sitting between them. Germline V lookup: CDR1 MDHEN, CDR2 SYDVKM. Written as DNA, the CDR3 is TGTGCCAGCTATAGACAGGAGACCTCCTATGGCTACACCTTC. The encoded protein is CASYRQETSYGYTF.

This chain connects TRBV9 to TRBJ2-5; D not resolved. The V end lost 3 bases, the J end lost 1 base, and 13 bases lay between the germline ends. Germline V gene sequence: CDR1 SGDLS, CDR2 YYNGEE. There are 15 residues in the CDR3. The CDR3 bases are TGTGCCAGCAGCGACCCACAGTGGCCCCAAGAGACCCAGTACTTC. This translates into CASSDPQWPQETQYF.

This clone was detected a few times. J is TRBJ1-4 and V is TRBV6-5; 8 nucleotides align to TRBD1. Germline V gene sequence: CDR1 MNHEY, CDR2 SVGAGI. The CDR3 covers 15 residues. V gave up 2 bases and J gave up 8 bases; unmatched junction bases: 7. In nucleotides, the CDR3 is TGTGCCAGCAGTTACGTCGACAGGGACAGGGAAAAACTGTTTTTT. Its protein product is CASSYVDRDREKLFF.

On this clone itself: The germline gene is not matched at one end of the junction; a read error may be the cause. The genes are TRBV10-3 and TRBJ2-3, with D hard to call. Germline V gene data show CDR1 as ENHRY and CDR2 as SYGVKD. The CDR3 loop spans 14 amino acids. The CDR3 spells CAISAPLGTDTQYF. The DNA for the CDR3 is TGTGCCATCAGTGCCCCGTTGGGCACGGATACGCAGTATTTT.

Here the CDR3 DNA reads TGTGCCAGCAGCCCCACCAGTTCAGGATACTATGGCTACACCTTC. It encodes CASSPTSSGYYGYTF. The V gene is TRBV9, the J gene TRBJ1-2; no definite D call. Trimming pared 4 bases from V and 3 bases from J, leaving 16 bases between. CDR3 size: 15 residues. Germline V lookup: CDR1 SGDLS, CDR2 YYNGEE. The variable domain in full, completed from reference TRBV9 and TRBJ1-2, reads DSGVTQTPKHLITATGQRVTLRCSPRSGDLSVYWYQQSLDQGLQFLIQYYNGEERAKGNILERFSAQQFPDLHSELNLSSLELGDSALYFCASSPTSSGYYGYTFGSGTRLTVV.

J is TRBJ1-2 and V is TRBV6-4, with D unclear. Germline V CDR1 and CDR2: MRHNA, SNTAGT. V was clipped by 3 bases and J by 8 bases, with 10 bases between them. This CDR3 region has 12 residues. CDR3 sequence: CASSEGHSGYTF. CDR3 sequence (DNA): TGTGCCAGCAGTGAGGGCCACTCCGGCTACACCTTC.

The chain uses TRBV5-4 and TRBJ1-2, with a tentative D call TRBD1 (5 bases). This CDR3 has 14 residues. Germline assignment: CDR1 SGHNT and CDR2 YYREEE (reference sequence). The germline V and J ends were trimmed by 4 bases and 2 bases, with 12 bases remaining between them. CDR3: CASSDQGRNYGYTF. The CDR3 DNA follows: TGTGCCAGCAGCGATCAGGGTAGGAACTATGGCTACACCTTC.

The chain employs TRBV27 and TRBJ2-7; TRBD1 might be the D (5 bases). Germline CDR1 reads MNHEY; CDR2 reads SMNVEV (reference sequence). Trimming pared 5 bases from V and 6 bases from J, leaving 17 bases between. The CDR3 runs 14 residues. CDR3 loop: CASSVTQGSGEQYF. CDR3 DNA sequence: TGTGCCAGCAGTGTTACGCAGGGTTCCGGCGAGCAGTACTTC.

V is TRBV2 and J is TRBJ1-2; D might be TRBD1 (5 bases). CDR3 length: 13 amino acids. Germline CDR1 and CDR2: SNHLY and FYNNEI. V was trimmed by 1 base and J by 8 bases, leaving 11 bases between them. DNA for the CDR3: TGTGCCAGCAGTGAAGGTCGACAGACCGGCTACACCTTC. Translation gives CASSEGRQTGYTF.

For the CDR3, the DNA is TGTGCCATACGGACAGGGGGCCTTATGAACACTGAAGCTTTCTTT. It is translated as CAIRTGGLMNTEAFF. This chain links TRBV2 with TRBJ1-1; TRBD1 agrees at 11 bases. The V segment lost 10 bases and the J segment 0 bases; nucleotides outside the gene matches: 7. Germline lookup yields CDR1 SNHLY and CDR2 FYNNEI. The CDR3 has 15 amino acids.

The chain links TRBV15 to TRBJ1-3; D perhaps matches TRBD1 (5 bases). The CDR3 is made up of 14 amino acids. V lost 0 bases and J 8 bases, leaving 11 bases between the germline ends. Germline CDR1 LNHNV, CDR2 YYDKDF (reference sequence). CDR3 sequence reads: CATSREPRGDTIYF. The CDR3 DNA sequence: TGTGCCACCAGCAGAGAGCCCCGGGGGGACACCATATATTTT.

This chain joins TRBV7-2 and TRBJ2-7; TRBD1 might be the D (5 bases). Germline CDR1 SGHTA, CDR2 FQGNSA. V was clipped by 4 bases and J by 9 bases, with 19 bases between them. This CDR3 contains 14 residues. DNA for the CDR3: TGTGCCAGCAGCTCCCCGACAGAATTTGTCGGGCAGTACTTC. Protein sequence: CASSSPTEFVGQYF.

The chain is built from TRBV6-5 and TRBJ1-2; D may be TRBD1 (6 bases). Germline-derived CDR1 and CDR2 are MNHEY and SVGAGI. The CDR3 is 14 residues long. V lost 7 bases to trimming and J lost 4 bases, with 16 bases between them. CDR3 coding DNA: TGTGCCAGCACTCAAGGGGGAGAAGGCTATGGCTACACCTTC. This codes for CASTQGGEGYGYTF.

In this sample, this clone turned up a few times. The chain carries TRBV28 and TRBJ2-5; TRBD2 might be the D (6 bases). Germline V gene data show CDR1 as MDHEN and CDR2 as SYDVKM. Trimming pared 6 bases from V and 5 bases from J, leaving 16 bases between. The CDR3 length is 14 residues. CDR3 sequence: CASSLWRVWETQYF. CDR3 nucleotides: TGTGCCAGCAGCCTATGGAGGGTATGGGAGACCCAGTACTTC.

This rearrangement joins TRBV9 to TRBJ1-2; weak D call: TRBD1 (6 bases). V was pared by 0 bases and J by 4 bases, with 10 bases between. Germline V lookup: CDR1 SGDLS, CDR2 YYNGEE. The CDR3 sequence is 14 residues long. CDR3 residues: CASSVGQATYGYTF. The CDR3, as DNA: TGTGCCAGCAGCGTAGGACAGGCCACCTATGGCTACACCTTC.

This rearrangement joins TRBV14 to TRBJ2-1; D is unresolved. Germline-derived CDR1 and CDR2 are SGHDN and FVKESK. V was clipped by 2 bases and J by 8 bases, with 7 bases between them. This CDR3 comprises 12 residues. The CDR3, as DNA: TGTGCCAGCAGCCAAACTCGGTATGAGCAGTTCTTC. Translated, it gives CASSQTRYEQFF.

The chain uses TRBV18 and TRBJ2-5; TRBD1 is a possible D gene (5 bases). CDR1 KGHSH and CDR2 LQKENI come from the germline V gene. The V and J ends lost 3 bases and 1 base respectively, with 12 bases between them. The CDR3 covers 15 residues. The CDR3 here is CASSPPTGLQETQYF. DNA of the CDR3: TGTGCCAGCTCACCGCCCACAGGTCTCCAAGAGACCCAGTACTTC.

The J gene is TRBJ1-6, the V gene TRBV4-3; unclear D gene. The CDR3 has 13 amino acids. In germline, CDR1 is LGHNA, CDR2 YSLEER. V lost 0 bases to trimming and J lost 9 bases, with 6 bases between them. The CDR3, as DNA: TGCGCCAGCAGCCAAGATGGCAGTTCACCCCTCCACTTT. It encodes CASSQDGSSPLHF.

The V and J genes are TRBV5-1 and TRBJ1-1; D possibly corresponds to TRBD1 (6 bases). Germline V CDR1 and CDR2: SGHRS, YFSETQ. The V and J ends lost 0 bases and 3 bases respectively, with 15 bases between them. The CDR3 is 16 residues long. CDR3 nucleotides: TGCGCCAGCAGCTTGGTGTTTCAGGGGCGGCACACTGAAGCTTTCTTT. Its protein is CASSLVFQGRHTEAFF.

The CDR3 spells CASSAPEGNTEAFF. The CDR3, as DNA: TGTGCCAGCAGCGCGCCGGAGGGGAACACTGAAGCTTTCTTT. The chain recombines TRBV9 with TRBJ1-1, with D uncertain. Germline values: CDR1 SGDLS, CDR2 YYNGEE. The CDR3 contains 14 residues. Trimming removed 3 bases from V and 1 base from J, with 10 bases in between.

The rearrangement links TRBV9 to TRBJ2-3; 7 bases align to TRBD2. Looked up from germline, CDR1 is SGDLS and CDR2 is YYNGEE. J was trimmed by 2 bases and V by 0 bases; bases with no gene match: 6. The CDR3 has 16 residues. CDR3 sequence reads: CASSVAGAGSTDTQYF. In DNA, the CDR3 is TGTGCCAGCAGCGTAGCTGGAGCGGGGTCCACAGATACGCAGTATTTT.

The J gene is TRBJ2-5, the V gene TRBV5-4; D may be TRBD1 (7 bases). The V end lost 0 bases, the J end lost 5 bases, and 17 bases lay between the germline ends. This CDR3 contains 16 residues. Germline V gene lookup returns CDR1 SGHNT and CDR2 YYREEE (reference sequence). The CDR3 is CASSLGGRGRMETQYF. The CDR3 DNA reads TGTGCCAGCAGCTTGGGGGGCAGGGGGAGGATGGAGACCCAGTACTTC.

This clone was counted between two and nine times. V is TRBV10-3 and J is TRBJ1-6, with TRBD1 as a possible D gene (6 bases). CDR1 and CDR2 (germline): ENHRY, SYGVKD. Trimming removed 8 bases from V and 8 bases from J, with 13 bases in between. There are 13 residues in the CDR3. The CDR3 here is CAISRGGDSPLHF. The CDR3 DNA is TGTGCCATCTCCAGGGGTGGTGATTCACCCCTCCACTTT.

The V and J genes are TRBV27 and TRBJ1-1, with 10 bases aligning to TRBD1. V lost 9 bases and J lost 5; bases outside the gene matches: 9. Germline CDR1 is MNHEY and CDR2 is SMNVEV (reference sequence). The CDR3 has 14 amino acids. This CDR3 is CASSSGTGATEAFF. The CDR3 coding sequence is TGTGCCAGTTCTTCCGGGACAGGGGCGACTGAAGCTTTCTTT.

This CDR3 is CASTQGLGVTDTQYF. The CDR3 region has the DNA TGTGCCAGCACTCAGGGACTAGGAGTAACAGATACGCAGTATTTT. The V gene is TRBV6-5, the J gene TRBJ2-3; 8 bases map to TRBD2. Trimming removed 7 bases from V and 3 bases from J; junction bases left unmatched: 9. The CDR3 is made up of 15 amino acids. Germline assignment: CDR1 MNHEY and CDR2 SVGAGI.

The chain couples TRBV5-6 to TRBJ1-5; D may be TRBD1 (6 bases). Trimming removed 0 bases at V and 2 bases at J, with 12 bases between. This CDR3 spans 16 amino acids. Germline CDR1 and CDR2: SGHDT and YYEEEE. CDR3 DNA sequence: TGTGCCAGCAGCTTGGGGCAGGGGATTGGCAATCAGCCCCAGCATTTT. Translation gives CASSLGQGIGNQPQHF.